What follows are 23 T cell receptor beta chains derived from one specimen sequenced in a study of yellow fever vaccine responses in identical twins (dated by TCRdb to the late 2010s). Libraries were made using RT-PCR. The listed sequencing device is Illumina HiSeq 2500. TCRdb trimmed public reads at Q25 via fastp, called clones via MiXCR and kept in-frame beta chains. When rows share a CDR3 protein, they turn into one entry using the most common DNA and genes. Here the sample has about 11,000 distinct CDR3 sequences; over 60% occur a single time. Clones ranked in the top ten supply less than 8.5% of the sample. The sample consisted of T cells from blood (PBMCs), unsorted or a sorted subset (not recorded which), taken before or after yellow fever vaccination (not recorded which). These receptors came from a young woman who received the yellow fever vaccine. Donor details come from another sample of the same person, matched by shared clones.

V and J are TRBV7-9 and TRBJ1-5; D gene unclear. Germline CDR1 reads SEHNR; CDR2 reads FQNEAQ (reference sequence). This CDR3 region has 13 residues. V was clipped by 5 bases and J by 6 bases, with 11 bases between them. The CDR3 sequence: CASSPGSAQPQHF. CDR3 DNA: TGTGCCAGCAGCCCCGGCTCAGCTCAGCCCCAGCATTTT.

The chain recombines TRBV19 with TRBJ2-3; D might be TRBD1 or TRBD2, each matching 5 bases. The germline gives CDR1 LNHDA, CDR2 SQIVND (reference sequence). V was trimmed by 6 bases and J by 0 bases, leaving 16 bases between them. This CDR3 has 16 amino acids. The CDR3 DNA is TGTGCCAGTAGCCACCGGGACCAGCCTAGCACAGATACGCAGTATTTT. This codes for CASSHRDQPSTDTQYF.

This chain links TRBV10-2 with TRBJ1-5, with D possibly being TRBD1 (5 bases). The CDR3 covers 15 residues. Germline V gives CDR1 WSHSY, CDR2 SAAADI. Trimming removed 3 bases from V and 11 bases from J, with 20 bases in between. The CDR3 coding sequence is TGCGCCAGCAGTGATTGGATCGTCGACCGGGGGGCCCAGCATTTT. It is translated as CASSDWIVDRGAQHF.

A few counts support this clonotype. The V and J genes are TRBV27 and TRBJ1-1, with D uncertain. This CDR3 comprises 14 residues. V was shortened by 2 bases and J by 4 bases, with 11 bases between the two germline ends. Germline V gene sequence: CDR1 MNHEY, CDR2 SMNVEV (reference sequence). CDR3 coding DNA: TGTGCCAGCAGTTTACTGGGTTTCGTCACTGAAGCTTTCTTT. This gives the protein CASSLLGFVTEAFF.

CDR3 residues: CAISEYEKGYEQYV. The CDR3, as DNA: TGTGCCATCAGTGAGTATGAAAAAGGCTACGAGCAGTACGTC. The chain has TRBV10-3 and TRBJ2-7; D gene uncertain. V was shortened by 1 base and J by 3 bases, with 10 bases between the two germline ends. The CDR3 extends over 14 amino acids. The germline CDR1 and CDR2 sequences are ENHRY and SYGVKD.

The chain combines TRBV11-2 with TRBJ1-1; the D is unclear. The CDR3 has 16 residues. Germline loops: CDR1 SGHAT, CDR2 FQNNGV. Deletions cut 5 bases from V and 1 base from J, with 17 bases between. The CDR3 sequence: CASSPKGMSRNTEAFF. For the CDR3, the DNA is TGTGCCAGCAGCCCGAAGGGTATGTCCAGGAACACTGAAGCTTTCTTT.

The rearrangement joins TRBV18 to TRBJ1-1; no reliable D call. The CDR3 extends over 16 amino acids. V gave up 4 bases and J gave up 1 base, with 16 bases separating them. From germline, CDR1 is KGHSH and CDR2 LQKENI. The CDR3 DNA reads TGTGCCAGCTCACAACCAGACTTCCCGGGGAACACTGAAGCTTTCTTT. It yields the protein CASSQPDFPGNTEAFF.

This chain connects TRBV13 to TRBJ1-2; weak D call: TRBD1 (6 bases). Trimming pared 6 bases from V and 5 bases from J, leaving 28 bases between. The CDR3 runs to 18 residues. CDR1 is PRHDT, CDR2 FYEKMQ, per germline (reference sequence). The CDR3 DNA is TGTGCCAGCAGGCAACCGAAAGACCGGGACACCGAGGGGTATGGCTACACCTTC. It yields the protein CASRQPKDRDTEGYGYTF. Full variable domain (missing parts from reference TRBV13 and TRBJ1-2): AAGVIQSPRHLIKEKRETATLKCYPIPRHDTVYWYQQGPGQDPQFLISFYEKMQSDKGSIPDRFSAQQFSDYHSELNMSSLELGDSALYFCASRQPKDRDTEGYGYTFGSGTRLTVV.

The genes are TRBV2 and TRBJ1-1; D not resolved. The CDR3 totals 14 residues. The germline V gene has CDR1 SNHLY and CDR2 FYNNEI. V lost 2 bases, J lost 2 bases, and 9 bases lay in between. The CDR3 region has the DNA TGTGCCAGCAGTGAAAGCGTCGTCAACACTGAAGCTTTCTTT. This gives the protein CASSESVVNTEAFF.

This clonotype has a single count. The genes are TRBV2 and TRBJ1-2; D is unresolved. CDR3 length equals 10 residues. Deletions cut 7 bases from V and 8 bases from J, with 8 bases between. Germline-derived CDR1 and CDR2 are SNHLY and FYNNEI. The CDR3 sequence: CASNAGGYTF. In DNA form, the CDR3 reads TGTGCCAGCAACGCGGGGGGCTACACCTTC. Full variable domain (rest looked up from reference TRBV2 and TRBJ1-2): EPEVTQTPSHQVTQMGQEVILRCVPISNHLYFYWYRQILGQKVEFLVSFYNNEISEKSEIFDDQFSVERPDGSNFTLKIRSTKLEDSAMYFCASNAGGYTFGSGTRLTVV.

The V call is TRBV12-3 or TRBV12-4, the J call TRBJ2-5, with D tentatively TRBD2 (5 bases). V gave up 5 bases and J gave up 3 bases, with 16 bases separating them. The length of the CDR3 is 15 residues. The DNA for the CDR3 is TGTGCCAGCAGTCCGCACATAAGCGGAGAAGAGACCCAGTACTTC. Residues: CASSPHISGEETQYF.

J is TRBJ2-1 and V is TRBV5-1; D unresolved. The CDR3 totals 14 residues. The germline V gene encodes CDR1 SGHRS and CDR2 YFSETQ. V was trimmed by 4 bases and J by 4 bases, leaving 12 bases between them. Here the CDR3 DNA reads TGCGCCAGCAGCGCTGGGGTCTCATACAATGAGCAGTTCTTC. As protein: CASSAGVSYNEQFF.

This clonotype was recorded only once. The rearrangement links TRBV4-2 to TRBJ2-1, with TRBD2 identical over 10 bases. V trimming: 0 bases; J trimming: 4 bases; junction bases outside the gene matches: 3. The CDR3 runs 16 residues. Per the germline V gene, CDR1 is LGHNA and CDR2 is YNFKEQ. The CDR3 region is CASSQDVAGGYNEQFF. CDR3 in DNA: TGTGCCAGCAGCCAAGATGTAGCGGGAGGTTACAATGAGCAGTTCTTC.

J is TRBJ2-1 and V is TRBV29-1; tentative D call: TRBD2 (5 bases). This CDR3 contains 13 residues. The V and J ends lost 6 bases and 3 bases respectively, with 12 bases between them. CDR1 SQVTM and CDR2 ANQGSEA come from the germline V gene. As DNA, the CDR3 is TGCAGCGTGCCAGGACTGGTCTACAATGAGCAGTTCTTC. Translated, it gives CSVPGLVYNEQFF.

The chain couples TRBV10-1 to TRBJ1-1; D unclear. This CDR3 is built from 17 residues. The germline gives CDR1 WNHNN, CDR2 SYGVQD (reference sequence). Trimming removed 6 bases from V and 1 base from J, with 21 bases in between. The DNA for the CDR3 is TGCGCCAGCAGCAAAACACCCGTCGTGACCCCGAACACTGAAGCTTTCTTT. The encoded protein is CASSKTPVVTPNTEAFF.

This chain links TRBV11-2 with TRBJ1-3, with 7 bases that match TRBD1. Per the germline V gene, CDR1 is SGHAT and CDR2 is FQNNGV. V gave up 5 bases and J gave up 3 bases; unmatched junction bases: 10. The CDR3 runs to 16 residues. DNA for the CDR3: TGTGCCAGCAGCCCGCAGGGACAGTACTATGGAAACACCATATATTTT. This encodes CASSPQGQYYGNTIYF.

V gene TRBV29-1 combines with J gene TRBJ2-1; a possible D gene is TRBD1 (6 bases). Trimming stripped 3 bases from V and 8 bases from J, with 23 bases between. The CDR3 is 16 residues long. The germline CDR1 and CDR2 sequences are SQVTM and ANQGSEA. The CDR3 sequence: CSVDLPDSPGKDEQFF. The CDR3 DNA sequence: TGCAGCGTTGATCTACCGGACAGCCCCGGGAAGGATGAGCAGTTCTTC.

The V call is TRBV4-1, the J call TRBJ2-2; either TRBD1 or TRBD2 may supply D (5 bases each). The CDR3 extends over 15 amino acids. Trimming stripped 3 bases from V and 2 bases from J, with 10 bases between. The germline V gene has CDR1 MGHRA and CDR2 YSYEKL. The CDR3 loop reads CASSQDGANTGELFF. The CDR3 DNA sequence: TGCGCCAGCAGCCAGGACGGGGCAAACACCGGGGAGCTGTTTTTT.

The chain combines TRBV11-1 with TRBJ2-1, with 8 bases aligning to TRBD1. Unmatched junction bases numbered 9, after V lost 4 bases and J lost 7 bases. CDR1 is SGHAT and CDR2 is FQDESV in the germline V gene (reference sequence). The CDR3 runs 15 residues. The DNA of the CDR3 is TGTGCCAGCAGCTCCTCGTCAGGGGGCTGGAATGAGCAGTTCTTC. Translated, it gives CASSSSSGGWNEQFF.

The chain has TRBV5-5 and TRBJ1-1; D is undetermined. The V end was cut by 1 base, the J end by 2 bases, with 6 bases between. Looked up from germline, CDR1 is SGHKS and CDR2 is YYEKEE (reference sequence). The CDR3 spans 13 residues. Written as DNA, the CDR3 is TGTGCCAGCAGCTTGTACAGAAACACTGAAGCTTTCTTT. Protein product: CASSLYRNTEAFF.

The V gene is TRBV16, the J gene TRBJ2-7, with D unclear. CDR1 and CDR2 from the germline V gene are KGHSY and FQNENV. Trimming took 3 bases from V and 9 from J, leaving 12 bases between them. This CDR3 spans 12 amino acids. This chain's CDR3 is CASSQSKVWQYV. The CDR3 nucleotides are TGTGCCAGCAGCCAGTCCAAGGTGTGGCAGTACGTC.

The chain links TRBV11-3 to TRBJ2-7, with 10 nucleotides matching TRBD2. V gave up 1 base and J gave up 3 bases; unmatched junction bases: 0. This CDR3 has 14 residues. Germline CDR1 is SGHNT and CDR2 is YENEEA. The CDR3 DNA reads TGTGCCAGCAGCTTAGCTAGCGGGAGCTACGAGCAGTACTTC. Translating it yields CASSLASGSYEQYF. Based on the CDR3 plus reference TRBV11-3 and TRBJ2-7, the full variable domain is EAGVVQSPRYKIIEKKQPVAFWCNPISGHNTLYWYLQNLGQGPELLIRYENEEAVDDSQLPKDRFSAERLKGVDSTLKIQPAELGDSAVYLCASSLASGSYEQYFGPGTRLTVT.

This clonotype was seen more than once but under ten times. The chain is built from TRBV16 and TRBJ1-5; the D is unclear. V was pared by 4 bases and J by 4 bases, with 8 bases between. CDR3 length: 13 amino acids. Germline CDR1 reads KGHSY; CDR2 reads FQNENV. DNA for the CDR3: TGTGCCAGCAGCCCGGCGGATAATCAGCCCCAGCATTTT. Residues: CASSPADNQPQHF. Variable domain in full (rest from reference TRBV16 and TRBJ1-5): GEEVAQTPKHLVRGEGQKAKLYCAPIKGHSYVFWYQQVLKNEFKFLISFQNENVFDETGMPKERFSAKCLPNSPCSLEIQATKLEDSAVYFCASSPADNQPQHFGDGTRLSIL.